The 8 T cell receptor beta chains listed next were all sequenced from one sample in a study of blood T cell repertoires in COVID-19 (dated by TCRdb to 2018 to 2020). To prepare the library, the immunoSEQ multiplex PCR assay was applied. TCRdb holds this immuneACCESS table with in-frame rearrangements only. Some clones are missing; in checked studies, unresolved V genes explain under half, and the rest has no known cause. The sample includes some 220,000 clones, with over 80% observed a single time. The ten largest clonotypes hold over 1% of the sample. The sample was peripheral blood. These receptors were obtained from a woman aged 25-40 years with COVID-19, enrolled during active disease.

The count of this clone is one. This chain connects TRBV5-4 to TRBJ1-5, with D perhaps matching TRBD1 (6 bases). V was pared by 0 bases and J by 5 bases, with 6 bases between. Germline V gene lookup returns CDR1 SGHNT and CDR2 YYREEE (reference sequence). The length of the CDR3 is 13 residues. CDR3 in amino acids: CASSLDRDQPQHF. The CDR3 DNA reads as TGTGCCAGCAGCTTGGACAGGGATCAGCCCCAGCATTTT.

V gene TRBV6-2 or TRBV6-3 combines with J gene TRBJ2-3; 13 positions match TRBD2. V dropped 5 bases and J dropped 0; count of bases not matched to a gene: 11. Germline loops: CDR1 MNHEY, CDR2 SVGEGT. This CDR3 is built from 19 residues. CDR3 sequence: CASSPGLAGARASTDTQYF. CDR3 coding DNA: TGTGCCAGCAGTCCAGGACTAGCGGGGGCCCGTGCTAGCACAGATACGCAGTATTTT.

The V gene is TRBV28, the J gene TRBJ1-5; D possibly corresponds to TRBD1 (6 bases). V was cut by 3 bases and J by 2 bases, with 11 bases left in between. The CDR3 contains 15 residues. The germline gives CDR1 MDHEN, CDR2 SYDVKM. The CDR3 nucleotides read TGTGCCAGCAGTTTTAGGGGGGGTGGCAATCAGCCCCAGCATTTT. Translating it yields CASSFRGGGNQPQHF.

V usage is TRBV5-4 and J usage is TRBJ2-7; 8 positions agree with TRBD1. The germline CDR1 and CDR2 sequences are SGHNT and YYREEE (reference sequence). After removal of 4 bases from V and 3 bases from J, the junction contained 6 bases not matched to a gene. The CDR3 contains 14 residues. The CDR3 protein is CASSLQGARYEQYF. The CDR3 nucleotides are TGTGCCAGCAGCCTTCAGGGGGCGCGCTACGAGCAGTACTTC. The whole variable domain, remainder taken from reference TRBV5-4 and TRBJ2-7, is ETGVTQSPTHLIKTRGQQVTLRCSSQSGHNTVSWYQQALGQGPQFIFQYYREEENGRGNFPPRFSGLQFPNYSSELNVNALELDDSALYLCASSLQGARYEQYFGPGTRLTVT.

The J gene is TRBJ2-1, the V gene TRBV29-1; 7 positions match TRBD2. This CDR3 is built from 14 residues. V lost 7 bases, J lost 2 bases, and 8 bases stayed unmatched. The germline V gene has CDR1 SQVTM and CDR2 ANQGSEA. DNA for the CDR3: TGCAGCGCCCTAACTAGCGCGGCCTACAATGAGCAGTTCTTC. It yields the protein CSALTSAAYNEQFF.

This clone was counted a few times. Mismatch with germline at one junction end may stem from a read error. This chain links TRBV6-6 with TRBJ2-2, with 12 nucleotides matching TRBD2. From germline, CDR1 is MNHNY and CDR2 SVGAGI (reference sequence). The length of the CDR3 is 17 residues. CDR3 region: CASSPRGTSGSTAELFF. DNA of the CDR3: TGTGCCAGCAGTCCTCGGGGGACTAGCGGGTCCACCGCGGAGCTGTTTTTT.

The chain recombines TRBV27 with TRBJ1-2; D is uncertain. CDR1 and CDR2 (germline): MNHEY, SMNVEV (reference sequence). The CDR3 is made up of 12 amino acids. Trimming shortened V by 6 bases and J by 8 bases, and 13 bases separated the two germline ends. This CDR3 is CASRRVGYGYTF. As DNA, the CDR3 is TGTGCCAGCAGGAGGGTAGGGTACGGCTACACCTTC.

V and J are TRBV5-6 and TRBJ1-4, with 9 nucleotides matching TRBD1. The V gene's germline CDR1 is SGHDT and CDR2 YYEEEE. The CDR3 length is 15 residues. The V gene end was trimmed by 0 bases and the J gene end by 8 bases; junction bases not matched to a gene: 5. The CDR3 region is CASSLDRGPAEKLFF. CDR3 DNA sequence: TGTGCCAGCAGCTTGGACAGGGGGCCGGCAGAAAAACTGTTTTTT.